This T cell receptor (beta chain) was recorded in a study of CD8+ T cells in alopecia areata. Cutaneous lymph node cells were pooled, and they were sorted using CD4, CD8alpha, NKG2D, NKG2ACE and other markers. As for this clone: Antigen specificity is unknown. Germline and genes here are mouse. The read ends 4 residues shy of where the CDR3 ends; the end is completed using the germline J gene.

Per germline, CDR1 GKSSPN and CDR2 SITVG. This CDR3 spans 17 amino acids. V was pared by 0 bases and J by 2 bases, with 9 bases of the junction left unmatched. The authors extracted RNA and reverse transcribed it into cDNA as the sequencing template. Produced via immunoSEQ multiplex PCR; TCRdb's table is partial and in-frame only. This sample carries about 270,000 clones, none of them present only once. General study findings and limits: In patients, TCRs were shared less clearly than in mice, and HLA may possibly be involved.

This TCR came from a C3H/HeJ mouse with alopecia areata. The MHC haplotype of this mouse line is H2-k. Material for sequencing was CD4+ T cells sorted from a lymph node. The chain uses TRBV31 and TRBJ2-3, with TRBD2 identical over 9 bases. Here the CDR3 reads CAWSLAYGGALAETLYF. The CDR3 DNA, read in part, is TGTGCCTGGAGTCTAGCATATGGGGGGGCGCTTGCAGAA.